This T cell receptor (beta chain) is from a study of OX40 agonist ivuxolimab in advanced cancers. Study background: Every 2 weeks, ivuxolimab was infused into the patients intravenously at between 0.01 and 10 mg/kg. Dose-escalation patients suffered from hepatocellular carcinoma, melanoma, renal cell or head and neck cancer.

Data came from immunoSEQ multiplex PCR; TCRdb stores just in-frame clones and leaves some out. Of just under 75,000 clones detected, about 93% appear once; the ten largest clones hold around 0.4%. Concerning this clone itself: Its target is unknown.

Study-wide results and limits: Low normalized clonal expansion also occurred in some nonresponding patients.

Sequences were derived from CD4+ or CD8+ T cells sorted from blood, sampled in a trial of the OX40 agonist ivuxolimab. The TCR sequence derives from an adult with an advanced solid tumor such as melanoma, head and neck, liver or kidney cancer.

The CDR3 bases are TGCGCCAGCAGCTCCTCCACCACAGGGTGGCGAGAGACCCAGTACTTC. Protein: CASSSSTTGWRETQYF. The V call is TRBV5-1, the J call TRBJ2-5; TRBD1 might be the D (6 bases). Per the germline V gene, CDR1 is SGHRS and CDR2 is YFSETQ. Trimming removed 3 bases from V and 4 bases from J, with 19 bases in between. The CDR3 covers 16 residues.